The next 28 T cell receptor beta chains were all read from a single sample in a study of blood T cell repertoires in COVID-19. The method was immunoSEQ multiplex PCR; TCRdb's version includes in-frame clones alone and lacks a portion of them. The sample has under 200,000 clones; roughly 72% are singletons. Sequencing was carried out using peripheral blood. These receptors all come from a woman older than 75 with acute or convalescent COVID-19.

V gene TRBV19 combines with J gene TRBJ1-4; a weak D match, TRBD1 (5 bases). Trimming removed 0 bases at V and 0 bases at J, with 5 bases between. The CDR3 loop spans 15 amino acids. In germline, CDR1 is LNHDA, CDR2 SQIVND (reference sequence). The CDR3 reads CASSIDRATNEKLFF. The CDR3, as DNA: TGTGCCAGTAGTATAGACAGGGCAACTAATGAAAAACTGTTTTTT.

This clone was counted between two and nine times. The chain employs TRBV30 and TRBJ1-2; D not certain. Trimming left V 4 bases short and J 0 bases short, with 15 bases between. This CDR3 has 15 amino acids. Germline loops: CDR1 GTSNPN, CDR2 SVGIG (reference sequence). Written as DNA, the CDR3 is TGTGCCTGGACTTCGGGAGGGAGTTCTAACTATGGCTACACCTTC. Translating it yields CAWTSGGSSNYGYTF.

The CDR3 protein is CASTHGGDRGSNQPQHF. In nucleotides, the CDR3 is TGTGCCAGCACCCATGGGGGCGACAGGGGTAGCAATCAGCCCCAGCATTTT. This chain joins TRBV2 and TRBJ1-5; 8 bases agree with TRBD1. V trimming: 7 bases; J trimming: 0 bases; junction bases outside the gene matches: 11. The CDR3 sequence is 17 residues long. Germline V gives CDR1 SNHLY, CDR2 FYNNEI. Full variable domain (rest looked up from reference TRBV2 and TRBJ1-5): EPEVTQTPSHQVTQMGQEVILRCVPISNHLYFYWYRQILGQKVEFLVSFYNNEISEKSEIFDDQFSVERPDGSNFTLKIRSTKLEDSAMYFCASTHGGDRGSNQPQHFGDGTRLSIL.

The chain is built from TRBV5-1 and TRBJ2-1; 11 bases align to TRBD2. The germline gives CDR1 SGHRS, CDR2 YFSETQ. The CDR3 contains 15 residues. Unmatched junction bases numbered 8, after V lost 3 bases and J lost 9 bases. CDR3 amino acids: CASSSSSGGRGEQFF. The CDR3 DNA reads TGCGCCAGCAGCTCCTCTAGCGGGGGGCGGGGTGAGCAGTTCTTC.

The chain combines TRBV7-9 with TRBJ1-4; no firm D call. V was clipped by 1 base and J by 7 bases, with 13 bases between them. The CDR3 length is 15 residues. Germline CDR1 SEHNR, CDR2 FQNEAQ (reference sequence). CDR3 nucleotide sequence: TGTGCCAGCAGCTTAGTTACGGGGTTCGTTGAAAAACTGTTTTTT. This gives the protein CASSLVTGFVEKLFF.

The chain uses TRBV2 and TRBJ1-3; TRBD1 aligns across 9 bases. V shed 6 bases and J 2 bases; nucleotides not matched to a gene: 5. This CDR3 contains 15 residues. Germline V CDR1 and CDR2: SNHLY, FYNNEI. CDR3 region: CASSLDRGAGNTIYF. The DNA of the CDR3 is TGTGCCAGCAGCCTGGACAGGGGTGCTGGAAACACCATATATTTT. The full variable domain, rest sourced from reference TRBV2 and TRBJ1-3, is EPEVTQTPSHQVTQMGQEVILRCVPISNHLYFYWYRQILGQKVEFLVSFYNNEISEKSEIFDDQFSVERPDGSNFTLKIRSTKLEDSAMYFCASSLDRGAGNTIYFGEGSWLTVV.

This clone occurred once. This chain's CDR3 is CASGLASSGRTDTQYF. The CDR3 nucleotides read TGTGCTAGTGGCTTAGCTTCTAGCGGGAGGACAGATACGCAGTATTTT. The rearrangement uses TRBV12-5 and TRBJ2-3, with 11 bases fitting TRBD2. Germline lookup yields CDR1 LGHNT and CDR2 FRNRAP. The CDR3 contains 16 residues. The V gene end was trimmed by 6 bases and the J gene end by 3 bases; junction bases not matched to a gene: 8.

This chain links TRBV18 with TRBJ1-5; possibly TRBD1 for D (6 bases). This CDR3 is 15 amino acids long. V was trimmed by 4 bases and J by 3 bases, leaving 13 bases between them. Germline assignment: CDR1 KGHSH and CDR2 LQKENI. The CDR3 protein is CASSQQQGVNQPQHF. As DNA, the CDR3 is TGTGCCAGCTCACAACAACAGGGAGTCAATCAGCCCCAGCATTTT. The full variable domain, its missing parts supplied by reference TRBV18 and TRBJ1-5, is NAGVMQNPRHLVRRRGQEARLRCSPMKGHSHVYWYRQLPEEGLKFMVYLQKENIIDESGMPKERFSAEFPKEGPSILRIQQVVRGDSAAYFCASSQQQGVNQPQHFGDGTRLSIL.

The gene calls are TRBV9 and TRBJ1-4; weak D call: TRBD1 (6 bases). Germline-derived CDR1 and CDR2 are SGDLS and YYNGEE. V was trimmed by 0 bases and J by 8 bases, leaving 14 bases between them. This CDR3 region has 15 residues. The chain's CDR3 is CASSVAIGQGEKLFF. CDR3 DNA: TGTGCCAGCAGCGTAGCTATAGGGCAGGGGGAAAAACTGTTTTTT. Combining the CDR3 with reference TRBV9 and TRBJ1-4 gives the whole variable domain DSGVTQTPKHLITATGQRVTLRCSPRSGDLSVYWYQQSLDQGLQFLIQYYNGEERAKGNILERFSAQQFPDLHSELNLSSLELGDSALYFCASSVAIGQGEKLFFGSGTQLSVL.

This clone came up a few times. The chain employs TRBV5-5 and TRBJ1-5; D is uncertain. Germline V gene data show CDR1 as SGHKS and CDR2 as YYEKEE (reference sequence). The V end lost 1 base, the J end lost 0 bases, and 11 bases lay between the germline ends. This CDR3 spans 16 amino acids. The chain's CDR3 is CASSLRGDYSNQPQHF. The CDR3 nucleotides are TGTGCCAGCAGCTTGAGAGGAGATTATAGCAATCAGCCCCAGCATTTT.

This clone was picked up a small number of times. V is TRBV2 and J is TRBJ1-4, with 8 bases aligning to TRBD1. Germline CDR1 SNHLY, CDR2 FYNNEI. CDR3 length: 14 residues. V shed 1 base, J shed 5 bases, and the junction held 0 bases outside the gene matches. In nucleotides, the CDR3 is TGTGCCAGCAGTGAAGGGACAGGGAATGAAAAACTGTTTTTT. Encoded protein: CASSEGTGNEKLFF.

This chain joins TRBV3-1 (or the pseudogene TRBV3-2) and TRBJ2-3; D not resolved. The CDR3 has 19 residues. Germline V gene data show CDR1 as LGHDT and CDR2 as YNNKEL (reference sequence). V lost 4 bases to trimming and J lost 6 bases, with 29 bases between them. CDR3 DNA: TGTGCCAGCAGCCCATCCAAAGGTCAGGATTTTTCATCCTTGGATACGCAGTATTTT. It encodes CASSPSKGQDFSSLDTQYF.

J is TRBJ2-6 and V is TRBV11-3, with D tentatively TRBD1 (5 bases). The germline V gene has CDR1 SGHNT and CDR2 YENEEA. Trimming took off 5 bases at V and 2 bases at J, with 7 bases between the two ends. The CDR3 spans 14 residues. The CDR3 DNA reads TGTGCCAGCAGCACCAGGGCTGGGGCCAACGTCCTGACTTTC. Its translation: CASSTRAGANVLTF.

This clone appeared many times. The gene calls are TRBV30 and TRBJ1-6, with no clear D. Looked up from germline, CDR1 is GTSNPN and CDR2 is SVGIG (reference sequence). This CDR3 is built from 17 residues. Trimming pared 0 bases from V and 0 bases from J, leaving 12 bases between. The CDR3: CAWSVSRTSSYNSPLHF. DNA of the CDR3: TGTGCCTGGAGTGTTTCCAGAACTAGCTCCTATAATTCACCCCTCCACTTT.

The chain carries TRBV21-1 and TRBJ2-7; the D call in the table, TRBD1, was not verified against the DNA. TRBV21-1 is annotated as a pseudogene. The CDR3 runs to 17 residues. The CDR3 sequence is CASSKLGAGQAVYEQYF. CDR3 nucleotides: TGTGCCAGCAGCAAACTTGGAGCGGGACAGGCAGTATACGAGCAGTACTTC.

V and J are TRBV2 and TRBJ1-5; D is undetermined. Trimming removed 6 bases from V and 1 base from J, with 7 bases in between. CDR1 is SNHLY, CDR2 FYNNEI, per germline. The CDR3 has 13 residues. CDR3 DNA sequence: TGTGCCAGCAGGTTCGAGAGCAATCAGCCCCAGCATTTT. Amino acid sequence: CASRFESNQPQHF.

The gene calls are TRBV5-1 and TRBJ2-3, with TRBD2 matching 8 bases. Trimming removed 0 bases from V and 4 bases from J; junction bases left unmatched: 13. The CDR3 length is 18 residues. The germline CDR1 and CDR2 sequences are SGHRS and YFSETQ. CDR3 sequence reads: CASSLAAAIGSGADTQYF. CDR3 coding DNA: TGCGCCAGCAGCTTGGCCGCGGCTATTGGTAGCGGGGCAGATACGCAGTATTTT.

This clone came up once. The rearrangement links TRBV28 to TRBJ1-1; 8 bases align to TRBD1. Trimming at V came to 6 bases and at J to 6 bases, leaving 3 bases not matched to a gene. CDR1 is MDHEN, CDR2 SYDVKM, per germline. The CDR3 runs to 12 residues. CDR3 loop: CASRAGGSEAFF. The CDR3 nucleotides read TGTGCCAGCAGGGCAGGGGGCTCTGAAGCTTTCTTT. The variable domain in full, with the rest retrieved from reference TRBV28 and TRBJ1-1, is DVKVTQSSRYLVKRTGEKVFLECVQDMDHENMFWYRQDPGLGLRLIYFSYDVKMKEKGDIPEGYSVSREKKERFSLILESASTNQTSMYLCASRAGGSEAFFGQGTRLTVV.

This clone was detected once. This chain uses TRBV5-1 with TRBJ1-2, with D uncertain. Germline V gene data show CDR1 as SGHRS and CDR2 as YFSETQ. The V end was cut by 0 bases, the J end by 2 bases, with 5 bases between. This CDR3 comprises 13 residues. CDR3 bases: TGCGCCAGCAGCTTGGACAGAAACTATGGCTACACCTTC. Its translation is CASSLDRNYGYTF. Looking up the rest from reference TRBV5-1 and TRBJ1-2 gives the full variable domain: KAGVTQTPRYLIKTRGQQVTLSCSPISGHRSVSWYQQTPGQGLQFLFEYFSETQRNKGNFPGRFSGRQFSNSRSEMNVSTLELGDSALYLCASSLDRNYGYTFGSGTRLTVV.

The CDR3 region has the DNA TGTGCCATCAGTGAGTCACAGGGGAACACTGAAGCTTTCTTT. It specifies CAISESQGNTEAFF. The chain is built from TRBV10-3 and TRBJ1-1; D is perhaps TRBD1 (6 bases). The germline V and J ends were trimmed by 0 bases and 1 base, with 6 bases remaining between them. Per the germline V gene, CDR1 is ENHRY and CDR2 is SYGVKD. The CDR3 spans 14 residues.

The V call is TRBV27, the J call TRBJ2-5, with D maybe TRBD1 (5 bases). Germline V gives CDR1 MNHEY, CDR2 SMNVEV (reference sequence). V lost 0 bases and J 2 bases, leaving 10 bases between the germline ends. This CDR3 contains 15 residues. The CDR3 DNA is TGTGCCAGCAGTTTATCGTTCGGACAACAAGAGACCCAGTACTTC. Encoded protein: CASSLSFGQQETQYF.

The chain recombines TRBV20-1 with TRBJ1-6; 7 bases map to TRBD1. The V segment lost 5 bases and the J segment 12 bases; nucleotides outside the gene matches: 4. This CDR3 has 11 residues. Germline V lookup: CDR1 DFQATT, CDR2 SNEGSKA (reference sequence). CDR3 sequence (DNA): TGCAGTGCTTTAACAGGGGAACCCCTCCACTTT. Its translation is CSALTGEPLHF.

This clone has just a few counts. The chain uses TRBV7-9 and TRBJ2-2; D unclear. Trimming removed 2 bases at V and 2 bases at J, with 6 bases between. Germline V gene lookup returns CDR1 SEHNR and CDR2 FQNEAQ (reference sequence). The CDR3 runs 14 residues. The DNA for the CDR3 is TGTGCCAGCAGCTTATTGAGTAACACCGGGGAGCTGTTTTTT. Residues: CASSLLSNTGELFF.

The V call is TRBV10-1, the J call TRBJ1-1; 8 bases agree with TRBD1. The length of the CDR3 is 14 residues. V dropped 4 bases and J dropped 3; count of bases not matched to a gene: 4. The germline V gene has CDR1 WNHNN and CDR2 SYGVQD (reference sequence). The CDR3 bases are TGCGCCAGCAGTGCCCAGGGGGCGTACACTGAAGCTTTCTTT. It encodes CASSAQGAYTEAFF.

The chain is built from TRBV12-5 and TRBJ2-2; D is unclear. CDR3 length: 14 amino acids. From germline, CDR1 is LGHNT and CDR2 FRNRAP. V was shortened by 1 base and J by 3 bases, with 6 bases between the two germline ends. CDR3 bases: TGTGCTAGTGGTTTGGACCGGGACACCGGGGAGCTGTTTTTT. This sequence encodes CASGLDRDTGELFF.

This clone was seen a few times. This chain links TRBV14 with TRBJ2-7, with D possibly being TRBD2 (6 bases). V was clipped by 0 bases and J by 4 bases, with 7 bases between them. Per the germline V gene, CDR1 is SGHDN and CDR2 is FVKESK. This CDR3 is built from 13 residues. The CDR3 here is CASSQDGGYEQYF. The DNA of the CDR3 is TGTGCCAGCAGCCAAGATGGGGGGTACGAGCAGTACTTC.

This clone was counted between two and nine times. The chain combines TRBV9 with TRBJ2-7; D possibly corresponds to TRBD1 (5 bases). This CDR3 is 15 amino acids long. Trimming took off 2 bases at V and 4 bases at J, with 16 bases between the two ends. The germline V gene has CDR1 SGDLS and CDR2 YYNGEE. CDR3 amino acids: CASSVAGSSLYEQYF. CDR3 in DNA: TGTGCCAGCAGCGTCGCAGGGTCCTCGTTATACGAGCAGTACTTC.

This clone was seen just once. The chain joins TRBV18 to TRBJ2-1; D is unresolved. This CDR3 is 15 amino acids long. Between the trimmed V and J ends, which lost 6 bases and 6 bases, there was a span of 18 bases. CDR1 is KGHSH, CDR2 LQKENI, per germline. CDR3 coding DNA: TGTGCCAGCTCGCCCCTAAGTTTTGAGCGCAATGAGCAGTTCTTC. Residues: CASSPLSFERNEQFF.